This T cell receptor beta chain was obtained from a study of T cell clones after liver transplantation. Looking at the study overall: Immunosuppression withdrawal was tried within 2 years after liver transplantation in this trial. Apart from a few HCV-positive recipients, transplants were for non-autoimmune, non-viral reasons. Graft-donor-reactive sequences were compared with third-party-reactive TCRbeta sequences from pre-transplant mixed lymphocyte reactions.

Some clones are missing from TCRdb's copy, which holds only in-frame ones; the method was immunoSEQ multiplex PCR. The profile covers tens of thousands of clones, with around four fifths appearing a single time and less than 3% taken by the ten largest. Details on this clone: Its antigen remains unidentified.

This CDR3 spans 13 amino acids. V was cut by 5 bases and J by 9 bases, with 14 bases left in between. The germline V gene encodes CDR1 SGHAT and CDR2 FQNNGV. The study's findings and limits: Graft donor-reactive T cells possibly entered the graft instead of undergoing deletion.

The input for sequencing was CD4+ T cells from blood, taken at the 22-month timepoint. The receptor was isolated from a human patient who received a liver transplant. Part of the T cells may come from the graft donor. V is TRBV11-2 and J is TRBJ1-5, with D unclear. The CDR3 DNA reads as TGTGCCAGCAGCCCAACCCGAGAGGGGCCCCAGCATTTT. It translates to CASSPTREGPQHF.